The 21 T cell receptor beta chains given below trace back to one sample, sequenced in a study of cytomegalovirus exposure and HLA in healthy donors. The primer mix had 60 Vbeta and 13 Jbeta primers. Here immunoSEQ multiplex PCR was the method, and the copy in TCRdb shows in-frame clones only, minus some. The sample includes 45,000 to 55,000 clones, approximately 52% of them seen just once. Sequences were obtained from PBMCs. These receptors were taken from a human donor in good health.

This chain uses TRBV30 with TRBJ2-7; the match to TRBD2 covers 10 bases. This CDR3 is built from 14 residues. J was trimmed by 4 bases and V by 0 bases; bases with no gene match: 3. Germline CDR1 reads GTSNPN; CDR2 reads SVGIG (reference sequence). CDR3 in DNA: TGTGCCTGGAGTGTTATACTAGCGGGGTACGAGCAGTACTTC. Its translation: CAWSVILAGYEQYF.

The chain joins TRBV2 to TRBJ1-6; 7 bases align to TRBD1. Germline lookup yields CDR1 SNHLY and CDR2 FYNNEI. The CDR3 contains 15 residues. The V and J ends lost 6 bases and 9 bases, in that order; junction bases with no gene match: 11. The CDR3 region has the DNA TGTGCCAGCAGGGACCAGACAGGGTCCCCTTCACCCCTCCACTTT. Translation: CASRDQTGSPSPLHF.

J is TRBJ1-5 and V is TRBV30; 7 nucleotides match TRBD1. Trimming took 0 bases from V and 4 from J; bases not matched to a gene: 6. CDR1 and CDR2 (germline): GTSNPN, SVGIG (reference sequence). The CDR3 sequence is 15 residues long. The CDR3 loop reads CAWSVHKGANQPQHF. CDR3 nucleotide sequence: TGTGCCTGGAGTGTACATAAGGGGGCGAATCAGCCCCAGCATTTT.

This clone was observed a handful of times. The CDR3, as DNA: TGTGCCAGCAGCAAAACAGGGTATCAGCCCCAGCATTTT. Encoded protein: CASSKTGYQPQHF. The rearrangement joins TRBV6-6 to TRBJ1-5, with D possibly TRBD1 on 6 matching bases. Germline V CDR1 and CDR2: MNHNY, SVGAGI (reference sequence). Trimming took off 6 bases at V and 5 bases at J, with 11 bases between the two ends. There are 13 residues in the CDR3.

The chain couples TRBV7-3 to TRBJ2-3, with 7 bases fitting TRBD1. V trimming: 4 bases; J trimming: 2 bases; junction bases outside the gene matches: 3. The CDR3 runs to 14 residues. Germline V CDR1 and CDR2: SGHTA, FQGTGA. The CDR3 DNA reads TGTGCCAGCAGCTCACAGGGGCTCACAGATACGCAGTATTTT. Protein product: CASSSQGLTDTQYF.

The chain joins TRBV29-1 to TRBJ1-1, with D maybe TRBD1 (5 bases). V dropped 6 bases and J dropped 4 bases, with 18 bases sitting between them. Germline CDR1 and CDR2: SQVTM and ANQGSEA. The CDR3 has 14 residues. Here the CDR3 DNA reads TGCAGCGTAGTAAAACAGGTGGGAGGCACTGAAGCTTTCTTT. Amino acids: CSVVKQVGGTEAFF.

This clone was observed a handful of times. The CDR3 region is CASSVNRYNEQFF. For the CDR3, the DNA is TGTGCCAGCAGCGTAAACAGATACAATGAGCAGTTCTTC. The chain is built from TRBV7-3 and TRBJ2-1; no firm D call. Trimming shortened V by 5 bases and J by 4 bases, and 9 bases separated the two germline ends. Germline lookup yields CDR1 SGHTA and CDR2 FQGTGA. This CDR3 region has 13 residues.

The chain carries TRBV5-1 and TRBJ2-2; D is unclear. V lost 2 bases, J lost 0 bases, and 11 bases lay in between. The CDR3 length is 16 residues. CDR1 and CDR2 from the germline V gene are SGHRS and YFSETQ. The CDR3 loop is CASSFVTAANTGELFF. The CDR3 coding sequence is TGCGCCAGCAGCTTTGTGACTGCCGCGAACACCGGGGAGCTGTTTTTT.

The chain combines TRBV6-5 with TRBJ2-7, with 7 bases lining up with TRBD2. Germline V gene sequence: CDR1 MNHEY, CDR2 SVGAGI. V was pared by 2 bases and J by 10 bases, with 11 bases of the junction left unmatched. This CDR3 is 14 amino acids long. CDR3 residues: CASSYSATSREQYF. In DNA, the CDR3 is TGTGCCAGCAGTTACAGCGCGACTAGCAGAGAACAGTACTTC.

The genes are TRBV7-3 and TRBJ2-7, with D hard to call. V shed 4 bases and J shed 7 bases, with 14 bases lying between them. This CDR3 has 13 residues. The V gene's germline CDR1 is SGHTA and CDR2 FQGTGA. CDR3 residues: CASSSRSAGEQYF. The CDR3 nucleotides are TGTGCCAGCAGCTCAAGGAGCGCTGGGGAGCAGTACTTC.

The chain couples TRBV2 to TRBJ1-4, with a possible D match to TRBD1 (6 bases). CDR1 SNHLY and CDR2 FYNNEI come from the germline V gene. Trimming removed 7 bases at V and 10 bases at J, with 22 bases between. CDR3 length: 15 amino acids. The CDR3 DNA is TGTGCCAGCAAACTTACAGGGTCCCGTCCGGGAAAACTGTTTTTT. It yields the protein CASKLTGSRPGKLFF.

This clone was recorded only once. The rearrangement links TRBV4-3 to TRBJ2-2; D is possibly TRBD2 (6 bases). The ends were cut back, 1 base at V and 5 bases at J, with 8 bases in the middle. Looked up from germline, CDR1 is LGHNA and CDR2 is YSLEER. This CDR3 spans 14 amino acids. CDR3 in amino acids: CASSQVGGTGELFF. For the CDR3, the DNA is TGCGCCAGCAGCCAAGTTGGGGGGACCGGGGAGCTGTTTTTT.

This clone was counted once. The CDR3, as DNA: TGTGCCAGCAGCGCCGACGACAGGGCAAGATCTGAAGCTTTCTTT. This encodes CASSADDRARSEAFF. This chain uses TRBV9 with TRBJ1-1, with 7 positions matching TRBD1. Germline CDR1 SGDLS, CDR2 YYNGEE. With 3 bases clipped from V and 6 bases from J, the junction kept 11 bases outside the gene matches. The CDR3 sequence is 15 residues long.

This chain connects TRBV18 to TRBJ1-1; 7 bases map to TRBD1. J gave up 3 bases and V 2 bases, and 3 bases lay outside the gene matches. The CDR3 spans 14 residues. Germline CDR1 and CDR2: KGHSH and LQKENI. In nucleotides, the CDR3 is TGTGCCAGCTCACCAAACAGGGGATACACTGAAGCTTTCTTT. As protein: CASSPNRGYTEAFF. The entire variable domain, with the rest obtained from reference TRBV18 and TRBJ1-1, is as follows: NAGVMQNPRHLVRRRGQEARLRCSPMKGHSHVYWYRQLPEEGLKFMVYLQKENIIDESGMPKERFSAEFPKEGPSILRIQQVVRGDSAAYFCASSPNRGYTEAFFGQGTRLTVV.

The chain carries TRBV19 and TRBJ1-5; 11 bases match TRBD1. Looked up from germline, CDR1 is LNHDA and CDR2 is SQIVND (reference sequence). V shed 3 bases, J shed 2 bases, and the junction held 0 bases outside the gene matches. CDR3 length equals 15 residues. The CDR3 region is CASSMGQGGNQPQHF. In nucleotides, the CDR3 is TGTGCCAGTAGTATGGGACAGGGGGGCAATCAGCCCCAGCATTTT.

This clone was seen once. CDR3 sequence reads: CASIGTHSYEQYF. CDR3 coding DNA: TGTGCCAGCATCGGGACACACTCCTACGAGCAGTACTTC. The chain joins TRBV21-1 to TRBJ2-7; TRBD1 is taken as the D call from the table, unchecked against the DNA. TRBV21-1 is recorded as a pseudogene. This CDR3 has 13 amino acids.

V usage is TRBV5-1 and J usage is TRBJ1-4, with TRBD1 as a possible D gene (5 bases). The CDR3 spans 14 residues. V shed 1 base and J shed 6 bases, with 10 bases lying between them. Germline V gene sequence: CDR1 SGHRS, CDR2 YFSETQ. The CDR3 spells CASSLQGGDEKLFF. The CDR3 bases are TGCGCCAGCAGCTTGCAGGGTGGAGATGAAAAACTGTTTTTT.

In this sample, this clone turned up a few times. The chain couples TRBV6-5 to TRBJ1-1; D not certain. The CDR3 length is 13 residues. The germline CDR1 and CDR2 sequences are MNHEY and SVGAGI. V was trimmed by 6 bases and J by 3 bases, leaving 11 bases between them. The CDR3 spells CASRRTSYTEAFF. The CDR3 coding sequence is TGTGCCAGCAGACGGACTTCTTACACTGAAGCTTTCTTT.

The chain carries TRBV2 and TRBJ1-1, with D possibly TRBD1 on 5 matching bases. The CDR3 sequence is 14 residues long. The germline V and J ends were trimmed by 5 bases and 2 bases, with 12 bases remaining between them. Looked up from germline, CDR1 is SNHLY and CDR2 is FYNNEI. The CDR3 DNA reads TGTGCCAGCAGTATCCAGGGTACCAACACTGAAGCTTTCTTT. Translation gives CASSIQGTNTEAFF.

The rearrangement uses TRBV7-9 and TRBJ2-5, with unresolved D. The better agreement between TRBJ2-7 and the DNA end casts doubt on the J call. Per germline, CDR1 SEHNR and CDR2 FQNEAQ (reference sequence). CDR3 length: 11 residues. The CDR3 DNA is TGTGCCAGCAGTCTAAGCTACGAGCAGTACTTC. Residues: CASSLSYEQYF.

This chain connects TRBV7-8 to TRBJ1-1; D is ambiguous. Trimming removed 6 bases at V and 3 bases at J, with 17 bases between. Germline V lookup: CDR1 SGHVS, CDR2 FQNEAQ. This CDR3 has 15 residues. This chain's CDR3 is CASSSPFRGDTEAFF. The CDR3 nucleotides are TGTGCCAGCAGTTCACCATTCCGGGGTGACACTGAAGCTTTCTTT.